Listed here are 17 T cell receptor beta chains from one sample, sequenced in a study of PD-L1 blockade in urothelial cancer. Profiling relied on immunoSEQ multiplex PCR, and the TCRdb table lists in-frame clones only, not all of them. The table shows 35,000 to 40,000 clones, with about 93% occurring only once. Sample: PBMCs, taken around atezolizumab (anti-PD-L1) treatment. These receptors were taken from a man in his 70s with urothelial cancer.

The V and J genes are TRBV5-1 and TRBJ1-5; 10 bases map to TRBD1. The germline gives CDR1 SGHRS, CDR2 YFSETQ. After removal of 5 bases from V and 5 bases from J, the junction contained 4 bases not matched to a gene. This CDR3 comprises 14 residues. The CDR3 sequence is CASRTGTGDQPQHF. CDR3 nucleotides: TGCGCCAGCAGGACCGGGACAGGGGATCAGCCCCAGCATTTT. Full variable domain (outside the CDR3, taken from reference TRBV5-1 and TRBJ1-5): KAGVTQTPRYLIKTRGQQVTLSCSPISGHRSVSWYQQTPGQGLQFLFEYFSETQRNKGNFPGRFSGRQFSNSRSEMNVSTLELGDSALYLCASRTGTGDQPQHFGDGTRLSIL.

The J gene is TRBJ1-5, the V gene TRBV5-6; D may be TRBD1 (6 bases). This CDR3 contains 17 residues. V dropped 1 base and J dropped 4 bases, with 18 bases sitting between them. CDR1 and CDR2 (germline): SGHDT, YYEEEE. The CDR3 coding sequence is TGTGCCAGCAGCTTGTTCGGGGGGCTGGGGGCTAATCAGCCCCAGCATTTT. Its translation is CASSLFGGLGANQPQHF.

This chain uses TRBV10-3 with TRBJ2-1, with TRBD2 matching over 14 bases. The CDR3 loop spans 14 amino acids. V was clipped by 6 bases and J by 9 bases; unmatched bases: 4. CDR1 and CDR2 from the germline V gene are ENHRY and SYGVKD. CDR3 sequence: CAISGTSGSSEQFF. In DNA, the CDR3 is TGTGCCATCAGCGGGACTAGCGGGAGTAGTGAGCAGTTCTTC.

The V gene is TRBV13, the J gene TRBJ2-3, with D possibly matching TRBD2 (5 bases). The CDR3 loop spans 13 amino acids. V was clipped by 6 bases and J by 2 bases, with 9 bases between them. Germline CDR1 is PRHDT and CDR2 is FYEKMQ (reference sequence). CDR3 sequence (DNA): TGTGCCAGCAGGTCGGACTTCACAGATACGCAGTATTTT. This sequence encodes CASRSDFTDTQYF.

V usage is TRBV19 and J usage is TRBJ1-5; D is unresolved. V lost 3 bases, J lost 4 bases, and 7 bases lay in between. This CDR3 contains 13 residues. Germline CDR1 reads LNHDA; CDR2 reads SQIVND (reference sequence). CDR3 amino acids: CASSIRQNQPQHF. CDR3 in DNA: TGTGCCAGTAGTATTCGCCAGAATCAGCCCCAGCATTTT.

This chain uses TRBV18 with TRBJ2-5, with D perhaps matching TRBD2 (6 bases). The DNA matches TRBJ2-7 better at its end, which makes the J call doubtful. Germline V lookup: CDR1 KGHSH, CDR2 LQKENI. CDR3 length: 15 amino acids. The CDR3 nucleotides read TGTGCCAGCTCACCAATGGGGGGAGATCTCTACGAGCAGTACTTC. Amino acid sequence: CASSPMGGDLYEQYF.

J is TRBJ2-3 and V is TRBV11-2; 7 bases match TRBD2. With V trimmed by 1 base and J by 1 base, 5 bases remained unmatched. This CDR3 spans 16 amino acids. Looked up from germline, CDR1 is SGHAT and CDR2 is FQNNGV. CDR3 coding DNA: TGTGCCAGCAGCTTAGTCTCTGGGGGGGGCACAGATACGCAGTATTTT. Its translation: CASSLVSGGGTDTQYF. Full variable domain (remainder filled in from reference TRBV11-2 and TRBJ2-3): EAGVAQSPRYKIIEKRQSVAFWCNPISGHATLYWYQQILGQGPKLLIQFQNNGVVDDSQLPKDRFSAERLKGVDSTLKIQPAKLEDSAVYLCASSLVSGGGTDTQYFGPGTRLTVL.

This rearrangement joins TRBV6-1 to TRBJ1-5; 11 nucleotides match TRBD1. Germline lookup yields CDR1 MNHNS and CDR2 SASEGT. Unmatched junction bases numbered 7, after V lost 8 bases and J lost 7 bases. The CDR3 has 14 residues. CDR3 in amino acids: CASLSGTGGQPQHF. The CDR3, as DNA: TGTGCCAGCCTGTCCGGGACAGGGGGACAGCCCCAGCATTTT.

The CDR3 region is CASSPGTVNTEAFF. CDR3 sequence (DNA): TGTGCCAGCAGCCCAGGGACAGTCAACACTGAAGCTTTCTTT. The rearrangement links TRBV7-3 to TRBJ1-1; TRBD1 matches at 7 bases. The CDR3 extends over 14 amino acids. The junction had 5 bases not matched to a gene; V was cut back by 5 bases and J by 2 bases. The germline gives CDR1 SGHTA, CDR2 FQGTGA.

J is TRBJ1-5 and V is TRBV7-9, with 8 bases fitting TRBD1. The CDR3 contains 14 residues. J lost 6 bases, V lost 6 bases, and 7 bases had no gene match. From germline, CDR1 is SEHNR and CDR2 FQNEAQ (reference sequence). The CDR3 loop reads CASSRAGGSQPQHF. The CDR3 DNA sequence: TGTGCCAGCAGTCGGGCAGGGGGCTCTCAGCCCCAGCATTTT.

The chain links TRBV5-1 to TRBJ2-3, with 7 positions matching TRBD1. The V segment lost 3 bases and the J segment 2 bases; nucleotides outside the gene matches: 6. This CDR3 spans 15 amino acids. Per the germline V gene, CDR1 is SGHRS and CDR2 is YFSETQ. The CDR3 nucleotides read TGCGCCAGCAGCTCAACGGGACAGCACACAGATACGCAGTATTTT. Protein sequence: CASSSTGQHTDTQYF. Together with reference TRBV5-1 and TRBJ2-3, the CDR3 gives the full variable domain: KAGVTQTPRYLIKTRGQQVTLSCSPISGHRSVSWYQQTPGQGLQFLFEYFSETQRNKGNFPGRFSGRQFSNSRSEMNVSTLELGDSALYLCASSSTGQHTDTQYFGPGTRLTVL.

This chain links TRBV6-5 with TRBJ2-5; D is unresolved. The germline V gene has CDR1 MNHEY and CDR2 SVGAGI. V lost 8 bases to trimming and J lost 0 bases, with 16 bases between them. This CDR3 region has 15 residues. The CDR3, as DNA: TGTGCCAGCGGCCGGTCGTGGAGTTACCAAGAGACCCAGTACTTC. Its translation: CASGRSWSYQETQYF.

This clone was counted a single time. J is TRBJ1-3 and V is TRBV10-1; D is possibly TRBD1 (6 bases). There are 12 residues in the CDR3. Germline assignment: CDR1 WNHNN and CDR2 SYGVQD (reference sequence). V lost 8 bases to trimming and J lost 2 bases, with 7 bases between them. The CDR3 loop is CASGQTGNTIYF. CDR3 nucleotides: TGCGCCAGCGGACAGACTGGAAACACCATATATTTT.

This rearrangement joins TRBV9 to TRBJ2-5, with TRBD2 matching 7 bases. Germline V CDR1 and CDR2: SGDLS, YYNGEE. Trimming at V came to 0 bases and at J to 5 bases, leaving 10 bases not matched to a gene. The CDR3 loop spans 16 amino acids. As DNA, the CDR3 is TGTGCCAGCAGCGTAGGAGCGGGAAAGGTTGTGGAGACCCAGTACTTC. Encoded protein: CASSVGAGKVVETQYF.

This clone was recorded a few times. This sequence joins TRBV4-1 and TRBJ1-4; 11 nucleotides line up with TRBD1. The germline V gene has CDR1 MGHRA and CDR2 YSYEKL. After removal of 5 bases from V and 8 bases from J, the junction contained 7 bases not matched to a gene. This CDR3 has 15 amino acids. The chain's CDR3 is CASSGWGQGGEKLFF. In DNA, the CDR3 is TGCGCCAGCAGCGGGTGGGGACAGGGGGGAGAAAAACTGTTTTTT.

This chain joins TRBV5-8 and TRBJ2-3; 7 bases agree with TRBD2. In germline, CDR1 is SGHTS, CDR2 YDEGEE. The CDR3 loop spans 17 amino acids. The junction had 19 bases not matched to a gene; V was cut back by 6 bases and J by 6 bases. The CDR3 coding sequence is TGTGCCAGCAACCGACCCCCTCATAGCGGGTTGGGGGATACGCAGTATTTT. Translation gives CASNRPPHSGLGDTQYF.

Concerning this clone itself: A junction boundary mismatches the germline segment, possibly from a read error. The V and J genes are TRBV2 and TRBJ1-4; TRBD1 might be the D (5 bases). This CDR3 is 11 amino acids long. Germline CDR1 SNHLY, CDR2 FYNNEI. CDR3 loop: CASSEAGGSIF. CDR3 nucleotides: TGTGCCAGCAGTGAAGCGGGGGGTTCAATCTTT. Together with reference TRBV2 and TRBJ1-4, the CDR3 gives the full variable domain: EPEVTQTPSHQVTQMGQEVILRCVPISNHLYFYWYRQILGQKVEFLVSFYNNEISEKSEIFDDQFSVERPDGSNFTLKIRSTKLEDSAMYFCASSEAGGSIFGSGTQLSVL.